The sequence of this TCR beta chain was determined in a study of identical twins. General study findings and limits: Among out-of-frame alpha sequences shared by twins, low generation probability occurred in excess.

The CDR3 consists of 13 residues. V was cut by 4 bases and J by 0 bases, with 4 bases left in between. CDR1 and CDR2 (germline): MNHNY, SVGAGI (reference sequence). This clonotype was seen repeatedly, ten times or more. The antigen is not known. TCRdb recomputed calls from the 5' RACE reads with MiXCR, one row per CDR3 protein. The sample lists about 890,000 distinct CDR3 sequences, about 12% occurring once. The same specimen was also included in a second study, on yellow fever vaccine responses in identical twins.

This receptor was taken from a woman aged 18-29 years in good health. The sample consisted of PBMCs. This sequence joins TRBV6-6 and TRBJ1-5; D gene unclear. The CDR3 DNA is TGTGCCAGCAGTTTCACTAGCAATCAGCCCCAGCATTTT. Residues: CASSFTSNQPQHF.